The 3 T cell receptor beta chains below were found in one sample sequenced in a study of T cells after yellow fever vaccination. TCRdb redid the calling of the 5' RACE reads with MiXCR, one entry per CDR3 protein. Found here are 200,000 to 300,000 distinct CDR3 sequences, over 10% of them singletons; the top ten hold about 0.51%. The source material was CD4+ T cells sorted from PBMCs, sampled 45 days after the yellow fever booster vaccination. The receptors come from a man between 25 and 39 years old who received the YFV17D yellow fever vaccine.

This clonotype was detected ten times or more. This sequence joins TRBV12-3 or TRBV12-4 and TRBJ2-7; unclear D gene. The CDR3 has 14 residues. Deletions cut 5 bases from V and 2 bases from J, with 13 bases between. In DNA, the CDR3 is TGTGCCAGCAGTCCCCCGTGGGGAACCTACGAGCAGTACTTC. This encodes CASSPPWGTYEQYF.

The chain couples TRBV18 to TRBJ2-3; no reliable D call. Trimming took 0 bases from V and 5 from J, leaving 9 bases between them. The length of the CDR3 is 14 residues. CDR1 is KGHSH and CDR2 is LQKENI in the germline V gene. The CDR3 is CASSPPQTKDTQYF. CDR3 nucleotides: TGTGCCAGCTCACCACCACAGACCAAAGATACGCAGTATTTT.

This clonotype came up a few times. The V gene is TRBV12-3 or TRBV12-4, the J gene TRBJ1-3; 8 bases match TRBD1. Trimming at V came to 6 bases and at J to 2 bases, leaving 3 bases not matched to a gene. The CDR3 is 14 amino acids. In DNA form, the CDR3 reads TGTGCCAGCAGGAAGGACAGGGCTGGAAACACCATATATTTT. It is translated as CASRKDRAGNTIYF.